This T cell receptor beta chain came from a study of human T cells and chemical hapten exposure. This CDR3 has 16 amino acids. V was clipped by 2 bases and J by 5 bases; unmatched bases: 8. CDR1 SEHNR and CDR2 FQNEAQ come from the germline V gene (reference sequence). This clonotype was seen many times. The time point is: patch test 1, 2 weeks after DPC sensitization. Treatment of the sample: therapeutic diphenylcyclopropenone sensitization with weekly scalp DPC. TCRdb passed the RACE reads through MiXCR, listing each CDR3 protein once. The sample contains some 400,000 distinct CDR3 sequences, around 4.8% of which appear only once.

The sample was whole blood, taken in connection with sensitization to the hapten diphenylcyclopropenone (DPC). This receptor was identified in a woman in her 50s with alopecia areata. Some clones in this sample may be carry-over from other donors' samples. The chain recombines TRBV7-9 with TRBJ2-1; 8 nucleotides line up with TRBD2. The CDR3 reads CASSLTRGTSHNEQFF. The CDR3 DNA reads as TGTGCCAGCAGCTTAACCCGAGGGACTAGTCACAATGAGCAGTTCTTC. Combining the CDR3 with reference TRBV7-9 and TRBJ2-1 gives the whole variable domain DTGVSQNPRHKITKRGQNVTFRCDPISEHNRLYWYRQTLGQGPEFLTYFQNEAQLEKSRLLSDRFSAERPKGSFSTLEIQRTEQGDSAMYLCASSLTRGTSHNEQFFGPGTRLTVL.